This T cell receptor beta chain was documented in a study of T cell responses to AZD1222 COVID-19 vaccine. On the study more broadly: Second-dose intervals of approximately 4 or approximately 12 weeks were pooled. Findings and limits, study-wide: Spike-specific TCR breadth and depth both grew after two AZD1222 doses. As reported, nearly half of all spike-specific TCRs target variant regions that are unmutated.

Here immunoSEQ multiplex PCR was the method, and the copy in TCRdb shows in-frame clones only, minus some. The data contain more than 100,000 clones, 85% to 95% of them singletons. About this clone itself: Its antigen remains unidentified.

The J segment lost 0 bases and the V segment lost 4 bases, leaving 6 bases of the junction unmatched. The CDR3 loop spans 18 amino acids. Germline V CDR1 and CDR2: MDHEN, SYDVKM. The chain combines TRBV28 with TRBJ2-3; 14 bases match TRBD2. The source is an adult in good health. The sequences come from peripheral blood, collected on day 0 of AZD1222 vaccination. CDR3 sequence: CASSYPGLAGASTDTQYF. CDR3 DNA sequence: TGTGCCAGCAGTTACCCGGGACTAGCGGGGGCTAGCACAGATACGCAGTATTTT.